The entry below describes one T cell receptor (beta chain). Antigen: not known. The germline V gene has CDR1 LNHDA and CDR2 SQIVND (reference sequence). The CDR3 is 15 amino acids. The data derive from a study of chemoradiotherapy in HPV16-positive cancers. The overall study: Functional T-cell assays on two HPV16-positive patients' cells defined candidate HPV-specific clones and common TCR motifs.

Profiled with immunoSEQ multiplex PCR; TCRdb holds only in-frame clones, not every one. The profile covers around 68,000 clones, with about 90% appearing a single time and more than 3.5% taken by the ten largest. Whole-study results and caveats: For HPV16-positive patients, expanding HPV-responsive T cells associated with longer recurrence-free survival. The functional HPV-specific definition rests on just two HPV16-positive patients. During treatment, candidate HPV-specific clones and E7-related motifs expanded in tumor.

The chain links TRBV19 to TRBJ2-5; possibly TRBD2 for D (5 bases). Judging by the DNA end, TRBJ2-7 fits better; the J call may be wrong. The source was blood, collected from a patient who underwent chemoradiotherapy. This TCR came from a human donor with HPV-associated anogenital cancer. The CDR3 DNA follows: TGTGCCAGTAGTATCGGAACGGGGATGGGGTACGAGCAGTACTTC. Translating it yields CASSIGTGMGYEQYF.